One sample yielded the 15 T cell receptor beta chains listed below, sequenced in a study of blood T cell repertoires in COVID-19. Clones were sequenced by immunoSEQ multiplex PCR, and TCRdb holds only the in-frame ones, with some missing. The sample consists of some 450,000 clones, 80% to 90% of them appearing once. The sample comprised peripheral blood. These receptors all come from a man aged 18 to 30 with COVID-19, enrolled during active disease.

This chain uses TRBV6-5 with TRBJ2-3; D unresolved. The V end was cut by 8 bases, the J end by 0 bases, with 9 bases between. The germline V gene encodes CDR1 MNHEY and CDR2 SVGAGI. This CDR3 has 13 amino acids. CDR3 residues: CASPESSTDTQYF. CDR3 DNA: TGTGCCAGCCCAGAATCTAGCACAGATACGCAGTATTTT.

The chain's CDR3 is CATSTTDARGTEAFF. The CDR3 nucleotides are TGTGCCACCAGCACCACGGATGCTCGGGGCACTGAAGCTTTCTTT. This sequence joins TRBV15 and TRBJ1-1; D remains ambiguous. This CDR3 contains 15 residues. Germline V gives CDR1 LNHNV, CDR2 YYDKDF (reference sequence). The V gene lost 4 bases and the J gene lost 4 bases, with 16 bases spanning the gap.

The rearrangement uses TRBV12-3 or TRBV12-4 and TRBJ1-5; 8 bases are a match to TRBD1. This CDR3 is built from 13 residues. V lost 4 bases to trimming and J lost 10 bases; unmatched junction nucleotides: 6. The CDR3 loop reads CASSSQGEAPQHF. In nucleotides, the CDR3 is TGTGCCAGCAGTTCACAGGGGGAGGCACCCCAGCATTTT.

The CDR3 DNA follows: TGTGCCACCAGCATACAGGTTACAAGGACAGATACGCAGTATTTT. Translating gives CATSIQVTRTDTQYF. This chain links TRBV15 with TRBJ2-3; D perhaps matches TRBD1 (5 bases). The CDR3 is 15 residues long. V was trimmed by 4 bases and J by 3 bases, leaving 14 bases between them. Germline-derived CDR1 and CDR2 are LNHNV and YYDKDF (reference sequence).

The rearrangement links TRBV5-6 to TRBJ2-4; 8 bases agree with TRBD2. The V segment lost 4 bases and the J segment 7 bases; nucleotides outside the gene matches: 10. This CDR3 comprises 15 residues. Germline lookup yields CDR1 SGHDT and CDR2 YYEEEE. CDR3 sequence: CASSVEIAGKNIQYF. CDR3 nucleotides: TGTGCCAGCAGCGTAGAAATAGCGGGAAAGAACATTCAGTACTTC. The full variable domain, completed using reference TRBV5-6 and TRBJ2-4, is DAGVTQSPTHLIKTRGQQVTLRCSPKSGHDTVSWYQQALGQGPQFIFQYYEEEERQRGNFPDRFSGHQFPNYSSELNVNALLLGDSALYLCASSVEIAGKNIQYFGAGTRLSVL.

The chain carries TRBV6-5 and TRBJ2-5; 11 positions agree with TRBD2. Germline CDR1 reads MNHEY; CDR2 reads SVGAGI. This CDR3 is built from 15 residues. J was trimmed by 3 bases and V by 4 bases; bases with no gene match: 4. The CDR3 coding sequence is TGTGCCAGCAGTTCGGGACTAGCGGTAGAAGAGACCCAGTACTTC. Protein: CASSSGLAVEETQYF.

This rearrangement joins TRBV5-4 to TRBJ2-5, with TRBD1 matching 8 bases. Germline loops: CDR1 SGHNT, CDR2 YYREEE (reference sequence). The V and J ends lost 4 bases and 3 bases, in that order; junction bases with no gene match: 5. The CDR3 sequence is 14 residues long. The CDR3 sequence is CASSARTGKETQYF. CDR3 sequence (DNA): TGTGCCAGCAGCGCCCGGACAGGGAAAGAGACCCAGTACTTC.

CDR3 in DNA: TGTGCCAGCAGTACACTACAGGTGACCCACACTGAAGCTTTCTTT. Its protein product is CASSTLQVTHTEAFF. The rearrangement uses TRBV27 and TRBJ1-1, with D perhaps TRBD1 (5 bases). The germline V and J ends were trimmed by 5 bases and 3 bases, with 16 bases remaining between them. The CDR3 has 15 amino acids. Germline-derived CDR1 and CDR2 are MNHEY and SMNVEV (reference sequence).

The count of this clone is one. The gene calls are TRBV18 and TRBJ2-2; TRBD2 is a possible D gene (5 bases). This CDR3 contains 15 residues. V shed 3 bases and J shed 3 bases, with 11 bases lying between them. Germline values: CDR1 KGHSH, CDR2 LQKENI. The CDR3 nucleotides read TGTGCCAGCTCACCGGAGGTCGGTTACACCGGGGAGCTGTTTTTT. This encodes CASSPEVGYTGELFF.

As DNA, the CDR3 is TGCAGCGCCAGGGACACGGGCAGGGGCGGGGAGCTGTTTTTT. Amino acids: CSARDTGRGGELFF. The chain combines TRBV29-1 with TRBJ2-2; a possible D gene is TRBD1 (6 bases). Trimming removed 7 bases from V and 7 bases from J, with 19 bases in between. The CDR3 has 14 residues. In germline, CDR1 is SQVTM, CDR2 ANQGSEA.

V gene TRBV5-4 combines with J gene TRBJ1-1; D gene ambiguous. The V end lost 1 base, the J end lost 1 base, and 8 bases lay between the germline ends. There are 14 residues in the CDR3. Germline V CDR1 and CDR2: SGHNT, YYREEE (reference sequence). CDR3 loop: CASSLRYGNTEAFF. Written as DNA, the CDR3 is TGTGCCAGCAGCTTGCGGTACGGGAACACTGAAGCTTTCTTT.

The V and J genes are TRBV6-5 and TRBJ2-5; no clear D gene. Trimming removed 5 bases from V and 2 bases from J, with 6 bases in between. Germline V gene sequence: CDR1 MNHEY, CDR2 SVGAGI. CDR3 length: 12 amino acids. The CDR3 spells CASSTAQETQYF. The CDR3 DNA follows: TGTGCCAGCAGTACTGCTCAAGAGACCCAGTACTTC.

The genes are TRBV5-1 and TRBJ2-1; 7 bases agree with TRBD2. Germline V gene lookup returns CDR1 SGHRS and CDR2 YFSETQ. The CDR3 is 15 amino acids. With V trimmed by 4 bases and J by 5 bases, 9 bases remained unmatched. The CDR3 region is CASSPTGTTDNEQFF. CDR3 nucleotides: TGCGCCAGCAGCCCAACCGGGACTACCGACAATGAGCAGTTCTTC.

The rearrangement links TRBV27 to TRBJ2-7; TRBD2 matches at 9 bases. The junction had 7 bases not matched to a gene; V was cut back by 2 bases and J by 5 bases. This CDR3 contains 15 residues. In germline, CDR1 is MNHEY, CDR2 SMNVEV (reference sequence). Here the CDR3 DNA reads TGTGCCAGCAGTTTACTGTTAGCGGGAGCTAACGAGCAGTACTTC. The encoded protein is CASSLLLAGANEQYF.

The chain uses TRBV14 and TRBJ2-5; perhaps TRBD2 as D (6 bases). The germline CDR1 and CDR2 sequences are SGHDN and FVKESK. V lost 1 base to trimming and J lost 5 bases, with 14 bases between them. This CDR3 region has 15 residues. CDR3: CASSQGQIGGETQYF. The DNA of the CDR3 is TGTGCCAGCAGCCAAGGCCAGATTGGGGGGGAGACCCAGTACTTC.